A single sample is the source of the 5 T cell receptor beta chains below, sequenced in a study of tumor-infiltrating lymphocytes in oesophageal squamous cell carcinoma. A single record per CDR3 protein comes from TCRdb applying MiXCR to the PCR reads. The data show some 11,000 distinct CDR3 sequences, with under 60% seen just once and 15% to 20% held by the top ten. Sequenced: esophageal tumor tissue. The receptors originated from a female donor with esophageal squamous cell carcinoma.

Within the sample, this clonotype is medium-sized. This sequence joins TRBV7-8 and TRBJ2-5; 7 nucleotides align to TRBD1. J gave up 4 bases and V 4 bases, and 9 bases lay outside the gene matches. Per germline, CDR1 SGHVS and CDR2 FQNEAQ. The CDR3 consists of 15 residues. CDR3 protein: CASSSQGWVRETQYF. CDR3 DNA: TGTGCCAGCAGCTCACAGGGGTGGGTCAGAGAGACCCAGTACTTC.

This clonotype was counted at least ten times. The chain combines TRBV6-1 with TRBJ1-2; 9 bases line up with TRBD1. J lost 4 bases, V lost 9 bases, and 6 bases had no gene match. There are 13 residues in the CDR3. Looked up from germline, CDR1 is MNHNS and CDR2 is SASEGT. CDR3 sequence: CASGDRAGYGYTF. The CDR3 DNA reads TGTGCCAGTGGGGACAGGGCTGGCTATGGCTACACCTTC.

There are many counts of this clonotype. It is likely a read error, because the conserved phenylalanine at the end of the CDR3 is missing. The DNA is omitted, as the CDR3 cannot be located on it reliably, and the CDR3 follows TCRdb's listing. The chain combines TRBV7-2 with TRBJ1-2; TRBD1, the D gene given by the table, was not confirmed from the DNA. In germline, CDR1 is SGHTA, CDR2 FQGNSA. The CDR3 length equals 8 residues, ends included. The chain's CDR3 is CASSLGGQ.

This chain uses TRBV27 with TRBJ2-1; D not certain. The CDR3 consists of 14 residues. Trimming removed 2 bases at V and 3 bases at J, with 8 bases between. CDR1 is MNHEY and CDR2 is SMNVEV in the germline V gene (reference sequence). In DNA form, the CDR3 reads TGTGCCAGCAGTTTAGACTCCCTCTACAATGAGCAGTTCTTC. This gives the protein CASSLDSLYNEQFF.

This clonotype was observed at least ten times. V usage is TRBV19 and J usage is TRBJ2-3; 9 bases align to TRBD2. J lost 2 bases, V lost 6 bases, and 6 bases had no gene match. This CDR3 has 15 amino acids. Germline assignment: CDR1 LNHDA and CDR2 SQIVND (reference sequence). The CDR3, as DNA: TGTGCCAGTAGGTTGGGCGGGGGGGCCACAGATACGCAGTATTTT. This gives the protein CASRLGGGATDTQYF.